A single sample is the source of the 10 T cell receptor beta chains below, sequenced in a study of beta chain features in type 1 diabetes. Expressed TCRB transcripts were sequenced because the entire RNA isolate underwent reverse transcription. Clones were sequenced by immunoSEQ multiplex PCR, and TCRdb holds only the in-frame ones, with some missing. This sample has hundreds of thousands of clones, with 15% to 20% found just once. Material: naive CD4+ T cells from blood. These receptors were obtained from a woman aged 18-29 years in good health.

The genes are TRBV7-9 and TRBJ2-5; D is undetermined. There are 11 residues in the CDR3. V was cut by 3 bases and J by 4 bases, with 3 bases left in between. Germline V gives CDR1 SEHNR, CDR2 FQNEAQ (reference sequence). The CDR3, as DNA: TGTGCCAGCAGCTTTGTAGAGACCCAGTACTTC. Its translation: CASSFVETQYF.

The V call is TRBV5-1, the J call TRBJ2-3; 8 nucleotides match TRBD1. Germline V gives CDR1 SGHRS, CDR2 YFSETQ. The CDR3 loop spans 13 amino acids. V gave up 8 bases and J gave up 3 bases; unmatched junction bases: 5. CDR3 nucleotides: TGCGCCAGTGCGGGACAGGTGACAGATACGCAGTATTTT. Translating gives CASAGQVTDTQYF.

The table lists this clone with a few counts. The chain joins TRBV20-1 to TRBJ2-1; D is undetermined. There are 11 residues in the CDR3. The V and J ends lost 4 bases and 7 bases respectively, with 8 bases between them. CDR1 and CDR2 from the germline V gene are DFQATT and SNEGSKA (reference sequence). CDR3 region: CSANGVNEQFF. In DNA form, the CDR3 reads TGCAGTGCTAATGGAGTAAATGAGCAGTTCTTC.

V usage is TRBV18 and J usage is TRBJ2-7; D not certain. CDR1 and CDR2 (germline): KGHSH, LQKENI. V lost 3 bases and J lost 2, with 11 bases in between. This CDR3 is 14 amino acids long. The CDR3 sequence: CASSPRAEAYEQYF. The CDR3 DNA sequence: TGTGCCAGCTCACCCAGAGCCGAAGCCTACGAGCAGTACTTC. Filled out from reference TRBV18 and TRBJ2-7, the complete variable domain reads NAGVMQNPRHLVRRRGQEARLRCSPMKGHSHVYWYRQLPEEGLKFMVYLQKENIIDESGMPKERFSAEFPKEGPSILRIQQVVRGDSAAYFCASSPRAEAYEQYFGPGTRLTVT.

A word on this clone: This same CDR3 is encoded by further DNA sequences in the sample. The J gene is TRBJ2-5, the V gene TRBV18; TRBD2 is a possible D gene (5 bases). Germline CDR1 and CDR2: KGHSH and LQKENI. This CDR3 has 14 residues. V shed 3 bases and J shed 3 bases, with 11 bases lying between them. CDR3 residues: CASSPRTGEETQYF. The CDR3 DNA sequence: TGTGCCAGCTCACCGAGGACTGGAGAAGAGACCCAGTACTTC.

This clone has just a few counts. The V gene is TRBV10-1, the J gene TRBJ2-5; 11 bases fit TRBD2. The CDR3 runs 15 residues. After removal of 3 bases from V and 5 bases from J, the junction contained 5 bases not matched to a gene. The germline V gene encodes CDR1 WNHNN and CDR2 SYGVQD (reference sequence). CDR3 sequence (DNA): TGCGCCAGCAGTGATCGGACTAGCGGGCAGGAGACCCAGTACTTC. Amino acid sequence: CASSDRTSGQETQYF.

The chain has TRBV28 and TRBJ1-2; D is unclear. Trimming cost V 2 bases and J 4 bases, with 8 bases left between them. The CDR3 consists of 13 residues. The V gene's germline CDR1 is MDHEN and CDR2 SYDVKM. The CDR3 region has the DNA TGTGCCAGCAGTTTAGAGGGATTCTATGGCTACACCTTC. Encoded protein: CASSLEGFYGYTF.

This clone has only a few counts. The V gene is TRBV7-9, the J gene TRBJ1-2; TRBD1 might be the D (6 bases). This CDR3 contains 16 residues. In germline, CDR1 is SEHNR, CDR2 FQNEAQ (reference sequence). Trimming pared 3 bases from V and 3 bases from J, leaving 17 bases between. The CDR3 DNA sequence: TGTGCCAGCAGCTTGTATGGACAGATCCGGGACTATGGCTACACCTTC. It is translated as CASSLYGQIRDYGYTF.

This clone has a handful of counts. For the CDR3, the DNA is TGCGCCAGCAGCCAAGCGGGGGCGGGGAACACTGAAGCTTTCTTT. Translating gives CASSQAGAGNTEAFF. This sequence joins TRBV4-3 and TRBJ1-1, with D possibly TRBD1 on 6 matching bases. Germline CDR1 and CDR2: LGHNA and YSLEER. The CDR3 consists of 15 residues. Trimming cost V 1 base and J 1 base, with 10 bases left between them.

The rearrangement joins TRBV7-2 to TRBJ2-5, with 12 bases that match TRBD2. Germline CDR1 is SGHTA and CDR2 is FQGNSA. Trimming at V came to 2 bases and at J to 4 bases, leaving 2 bases not matched to a gene. The CDR3 has 15 residues. CDR3 nucleotides: TGTGCCAGCAGCTTAACGACTAGCGGGAGAGAGACCCAGTACTTC. It specifies CASSLTTSGRETQYF.